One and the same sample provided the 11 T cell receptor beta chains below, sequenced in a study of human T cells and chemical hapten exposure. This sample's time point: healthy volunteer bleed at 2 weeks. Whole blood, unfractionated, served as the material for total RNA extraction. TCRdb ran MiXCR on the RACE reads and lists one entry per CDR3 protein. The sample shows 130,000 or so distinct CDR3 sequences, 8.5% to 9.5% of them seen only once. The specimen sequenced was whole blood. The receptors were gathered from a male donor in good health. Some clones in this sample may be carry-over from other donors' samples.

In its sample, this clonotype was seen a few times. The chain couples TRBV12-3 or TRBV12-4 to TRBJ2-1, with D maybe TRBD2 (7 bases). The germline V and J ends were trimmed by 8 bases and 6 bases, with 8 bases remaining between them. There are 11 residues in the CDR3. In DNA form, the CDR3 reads TGTGCCAGCGGGGGGGCCAATGAGCAGTTCTTC. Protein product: CASGGANEQFF.

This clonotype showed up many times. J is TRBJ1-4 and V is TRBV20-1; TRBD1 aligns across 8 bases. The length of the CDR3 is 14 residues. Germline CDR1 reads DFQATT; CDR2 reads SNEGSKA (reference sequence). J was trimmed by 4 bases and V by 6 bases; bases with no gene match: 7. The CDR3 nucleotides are TGCAGTGCCGCGTTGGGACAGGTTAATGAAAAACTGTTTTTT. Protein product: CSAALGQVNEKLFF.

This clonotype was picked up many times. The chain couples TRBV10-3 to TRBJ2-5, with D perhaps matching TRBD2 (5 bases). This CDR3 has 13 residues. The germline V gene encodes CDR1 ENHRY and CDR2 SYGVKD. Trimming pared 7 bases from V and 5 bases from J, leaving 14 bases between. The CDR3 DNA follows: TGTGCCATCAAATCCGAGGGAAGGGAGACCCAGTACTTC. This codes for CAIKSEGRETQYF.

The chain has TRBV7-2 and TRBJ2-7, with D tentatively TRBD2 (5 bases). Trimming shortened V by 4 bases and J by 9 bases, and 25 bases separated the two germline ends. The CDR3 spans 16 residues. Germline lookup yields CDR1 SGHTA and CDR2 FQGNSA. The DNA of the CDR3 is TGTGCCAGCAGCTCAGAGGGAAGGTTTCCTGGCGACGGGCAGTACTTC. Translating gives CASSSEGRFPGDGQYF.

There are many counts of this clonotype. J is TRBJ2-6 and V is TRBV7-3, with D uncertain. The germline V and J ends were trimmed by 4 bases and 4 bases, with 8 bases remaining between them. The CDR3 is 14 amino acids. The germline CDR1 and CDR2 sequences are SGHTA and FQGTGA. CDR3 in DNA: TGTGCCAGCAGCTCCCCCGGGGGGGCCAACGTCCTGACTTTC. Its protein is CASSSPGGANVLTF.

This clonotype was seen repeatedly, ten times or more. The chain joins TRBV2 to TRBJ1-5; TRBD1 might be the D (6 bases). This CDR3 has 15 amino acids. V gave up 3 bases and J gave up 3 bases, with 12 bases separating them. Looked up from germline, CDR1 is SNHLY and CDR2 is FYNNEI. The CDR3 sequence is CASSEGAGLNQPQHF. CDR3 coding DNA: TGTGCCAGCAGTGAGGGGGCAGGGCTCAATCAGCCCCAGCATTTT.

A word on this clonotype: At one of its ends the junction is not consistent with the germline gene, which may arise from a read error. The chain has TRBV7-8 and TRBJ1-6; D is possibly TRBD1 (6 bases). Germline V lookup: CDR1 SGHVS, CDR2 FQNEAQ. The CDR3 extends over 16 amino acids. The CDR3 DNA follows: TGTGCCAGCAGCCCACGGTGGGACACCAATAATTCACCCCCCCACTTT. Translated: CASSPRWDTNNSPPHF.

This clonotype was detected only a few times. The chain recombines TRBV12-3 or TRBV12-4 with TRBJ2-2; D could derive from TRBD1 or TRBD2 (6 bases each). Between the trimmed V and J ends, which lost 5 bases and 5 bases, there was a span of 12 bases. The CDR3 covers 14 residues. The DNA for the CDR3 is TGTGCCAGCAGTAAACAGGGAGGAACCGGGGAGCTGTTTTTT. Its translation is CASSKQGGTGELFF.

For the CDR3, the DNA is TGTGCCAGCAGCTTGCGACAGCACACCGGGGAGCTGTTTTTT. It translates to CASSLRQHTGELFF. The rearrangement uses TRBV5-5 and TRBJ2-2, with D possibly TRBD1 on 5 matching bases. In germline, CDR1 is SGHKS, CDR2 YYEKEE (reference sequence). This CDR3 spans 14 amino acids. V was clipped by 1 base and J by 3 bases, with 7 bases between them.

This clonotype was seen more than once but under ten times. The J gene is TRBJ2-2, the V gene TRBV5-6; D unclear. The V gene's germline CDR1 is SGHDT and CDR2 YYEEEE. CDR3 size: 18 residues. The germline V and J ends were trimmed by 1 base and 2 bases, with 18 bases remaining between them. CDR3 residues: CASSLLGFRRPNTGELFF. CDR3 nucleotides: TGTGCCAGCAGCTTGCTGGGATTCAGGAGACCAAACACCGGGGAGCTGTTTTTT. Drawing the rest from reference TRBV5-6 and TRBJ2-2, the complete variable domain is DAGVTQSPTHLIKTRGQQVTLRCSPKSGHDTVSWYQQALGQGPQFIFQYYEEEERQRGNFPDRFSGHQFPNYSSELNVNALLLGDSALYLCASSLLGFRRPNTGELFFGEGSRLTVL.

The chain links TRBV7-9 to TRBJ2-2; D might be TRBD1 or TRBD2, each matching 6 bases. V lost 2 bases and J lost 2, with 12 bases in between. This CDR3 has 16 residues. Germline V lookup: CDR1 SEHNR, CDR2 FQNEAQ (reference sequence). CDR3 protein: CASSLQGGGNTGELFF. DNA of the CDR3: TGTGCCAGCAGCTTACAAGGGGGAGGAAACACCGGGGAGCTGTTTTTT.